Below are 15 T cell receptor beta chains sequenced from a single sample in a study of T cells in Graves' hyperthyroidism and ophthalmopathy. The investigators amplified TCR beta CDR3 regions from RNA transcripts. First-round RT-PCR with HTBI primers amplified the TCR CDR3 region. TCRdb re-derived calls from the multiplex PCR reads in MiXCR, one entry per CDR3 protein. The sample shows 530,000 or so distinct CDR3 sequences, just over 45% of them seen only once. The sequenced sample was peripheral blood or thyroid tissue (not recorded which). The receptors here all came from a woman aged 18-29 years with Graves' hyperthyroidism.

This clonotype was observed many times. The J gene is TRBJ1-5, the V gene TRBV4-1, with no clear D. The V end was cut by 1 base, the J end by 6 bases, with 13 bases between. Per germline, CDR1 MGHRA and CDR2 YSYEKL. This CDR3 contains 15 residues. The CDR3 protein is CASSQGSRGGQPQHF. CDR3 bases: TGCGCCAGCAGCCAAGGATCCCGGGGAGGTCAGCCCCAGCATTTT.

This clonotype was seen repeatedly, ten times or more. The chain uses TRBV20-1 and TRBJ2-7, with 12 bases matching TRBD2. This CDR3 spans 15 amino acids. Germline V CDR1 and CDR2: DFQATT, SNEGSKA (reference sequence). The junction had 4 bases not matched to a gene; V was cut back by 1 base and J by 3 bases. CDR3 coding DNA: TGCAGTGCTAGAGCGAGACTAGCGGGAGACTACGAGCAGTACTTC. Amino acids: CSARARLAGDYEQYF.

This clonotype was seen many times. A junction boundary mismatches the germline segment, possibly from a read error. The chain recombines TRBV2 with TRBJ1-1; weak D call: TRBD1 (6 bases). The CDR3 is made up of 14 amino acids. Germline V gene lookup returns CDR1 SNHLY and CDR2 FYNNEI. The CDR3 region has the DNA TGCGCCAGCAGCGTAGGACAGTTAAACACTGAAGCTTTCTTT. Protein: CASSVGQLNTEAFF.

This chain links TRBV7-9 with TRBJ2-3; no clear D. Germline CDR1 is SEHNR and CDR2 is FQNEAQ (reference sequence). This CDR3 contains 12 residues. Trimming stripped 6 bases from V and 7 bases from J, with 11 bases between. CDR3: CASSPSWNTQYF. CDR3 nucleotides: TGTGCCAGCAGTCCAAGTTGGAATACGCAGTATTTT. Full variable domain (remainder filled in from reference TRBV7-9 and TRBJ2-3): DTGVSQNPRHKITKRGQNVTFRCDPISEHNRLYWYRQTLGQGPEFLTYFQNEAQLEKSRLLSDRFSAERPKGSFSTLEIQRTEQGDSAMYLCASSPSWNTQYFGPGTRLTVL.

V gene TRBV18 combines with J gene TRBJ1-1; TRBD1 matches 9 bases. CDR3 length: 13 residues. V lost 6 bases, J lost 10 bases, and 9 bases stayed unmatched. CDR1 is KGHSH, CDR2 LQKENI, per germline. The CDR3 loop is CASSAGTGFLAFF. CDR3 DNA: TGTGCCAGCTCGGCCGGGACAGGGTTTTTAGCTTTCTTT.

The chain has TRBV20-1 and TRBJ2-5, with no clear D. V lost 0 bases to trimming and J lost 1 base, with 3 bases between them. Germline-derived CDR1 and CDR2 are DFQATT and SNEGSKA (reference sequence). The CDR3 is 12 amino acids. CDR3 in amino acids: CSARDSQETQYF. In DNA form, the CDR3 reads TGCAGTGCTAGAGATAGCCAAGAGACCCAGTACTTC.

This clonotype has just a few counts. The V and J genes are TRBV12-3 or TRBV12-4 and TRBJ1-1, with D unclear. This CDR3 is 16 amino acids long. The ends were cut back, 8 bases at V and 1 base at J, with 20 bases in the middle. CDR3 sequence reads: CASSPRATDQNTEAFF. The DNA of the CDR3 is TGTGCCAGCTCACCGAGGGCGACGGATCAGAACACTGAAGCTTTCTTT.

This clonotype was found a few times. At one end, the junction sequence differs from germline, possibly due to a read error. V is TRBV7-7 and J is TRBJ2-1; no reliable D call. The V gene's germline CDR1 is SSHAT and CDR2 FNYEAQ (reference sequence). The length of the CDR3 is 12 residues. The CDR3 region is CASSPTGNEQFF. In DNA form, the CDR3 reads TGTGCTAGCAGCCCAACGGGTAATGAGCAGTTCTTC.

This clonotype was found many times. This chain links TRBV7-3 with TRBJ1-1; 9 positions match TRBD1. The length of the CDR3 is 15 residues. V was pared by 5 bases and J by 1 base, with 5 bases of the junction left unmatched. Germline V CDR1 and CDR2: SGHTA, FQGTGA. CDR3 amino acids: CASSTDRGGNTEAFF. The CDR3 DNA is TGTGCCAGCAGCACCGACAGGGGGGGGAACACTGAAGCTTTCTTT. Supplemented by reference TRBV7-3 and TRBJ1-1, the full variable domain reads GAGVSQTPSNKVTEKGKYVELRCDPISGHTALYWYRQSLGQGPEFLIYFQGTGAADDSGLPNDRFFAVRPEGSVSTLKIQRTERGDSAVYLCASSTDRGGNTEAFFGQGTRLTVV.

This clonotype appeared many times. This chain joins TRBV7-4 and TRBJ2-7, with D possibly being TRBD1 (5 bases). The germline V and J ends were trimmed by 2 bases and 3 bases, with 11 bases remaining between them. CDR1 SGHVT and CDR2 SQSDAQ come from the germline V gene. This CDR3 has 14 residues. DNA for the CDR3: TGTGCCAGCAGCTTAAGGGGCCCCCTCTACGAGCAGTACTTC. Its translation is CASSLRGPLYEQYF.

This clonotype was counted ten times or more. The chain joins TRBV12-3 or TRBV12-4 to TRBJ2-2; TRBD2 matches at 10 bases. This CDR3 comprises 15 residues. V dropped 8 bases and J dropped 5; count of bases not matched to a gene: 8. The CDR3 bases are TGTGCCAGCGGGGCGGCTAGCGGGAGAACCGGGGAGCTGTTTTTT. Its translation: CASGAASGRTGELFF.

This clonotype was recorded many times. The chain joins TRBV19 to TRBJ1-4, with D hard to call. V was shortened by 7 bases and J by 5 bases, with 11 bases between the two germline ends. Looked up from germline, CDR1 is LNHDA and CDR2 is SQIVND (reference sequence). The length of the CDR3 is 13 residues. The CDR3 bases are TGTGCCAGTAATCATGCTGAGAATGAAAAACTGTTTTTT. Encoded protein: CASNHAENEKLFF.

This clonotype has a count of ten or more. The rearrangement links TRBV5-1 to TRBJ2-7, with D possibly being TRBD2 (7 bases). CDR1 is SGHRS and CDR2 is YFSETQ in the germline V gene. V was clipped by 0 bases and J by 5 bases, with 18 bases between them. This CDR3 is 16 amino acids long. CDR3 in amino acids: CASSLEGWGGDDEQYF. CDR3 DNA: TGCGCCAGCAGCTTGGAGGGGTGGGGGGGCGACGACGAGCAGTACTTC.

There are many counts of this clonotype. The chain combines TRBV9 with TRBJ1-2, with D unresolved. There are 14 residues in the CDR3. Germline loops: CDR1 SGDLS, CDR2 YYNGEE. Trimming took 1 base from V and 5 from J, leaving 12 bases between them. The CDR3 sequence: CASSVNGNLYGYTF. DNA for the CDR3: TGTGCCAGCAGCGTAAATGGGAATTTGTATGGCTACACCTTC. Using reference TRBV9 and TRBJ1-2 for the parts outside the CDR3, the full variable domain is DSGVTQTPKHLITATGQRVTLRCSPRSGDLSVYWYQQSLDQGLQFLIQYYNGEERAKGNILERFSAQQFPDLHSELNLSSLELGDSALYFCASSVNGNLYGYTFGSGTRLTVV.

This clonotype came up many times. The CDR3 nucleotides are TGTGCCAGCAGCAGAATCGGGTACGAGCAGTACTTC. Its protein product is CASSRIGYEQYF. V gene TRBV7-9 combines with J gene TRBJ2-7; D unresolved. The ends were cut back, 5 bases at V and 4 bases at J, with 9 bases in the middle. The CDR3 is 12 residues long. The germline V gene has CDR1 SEHNR and CDR2 FQNEAQ (reference sequence).